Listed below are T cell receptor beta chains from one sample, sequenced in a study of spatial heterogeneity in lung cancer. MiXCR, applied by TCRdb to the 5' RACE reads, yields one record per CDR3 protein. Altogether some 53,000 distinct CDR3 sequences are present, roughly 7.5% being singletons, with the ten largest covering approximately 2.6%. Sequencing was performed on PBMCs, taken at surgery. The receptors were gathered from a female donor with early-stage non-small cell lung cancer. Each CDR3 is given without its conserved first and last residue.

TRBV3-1,ASSQEALAGSYEQY
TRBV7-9,ASSHTGQGTYEQY
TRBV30,AWSVFGETQY
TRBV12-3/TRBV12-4,ASSNPRRLAYEQY
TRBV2,ASSGDTSVYNEQF
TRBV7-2,ASSLVYGEAF
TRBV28,ASRRLYEQY
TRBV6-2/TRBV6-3,ASRYTGMETQY
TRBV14,ASSQAIQVFEQY
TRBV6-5,ASSYAPPGEGIYEQY
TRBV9,ASSAREGSYNEQF
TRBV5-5,ASSLYLYQSYEAF
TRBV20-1,SAHPGRTDEQY
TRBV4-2,ASSATNEKLF
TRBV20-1,SAKAPMANYGYT
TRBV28,ASSPGGGLNTGELF
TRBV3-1,ASSQGTGNHEQF
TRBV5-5,ASNRDSGRESEQY
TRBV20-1,SARDRVVYEQY
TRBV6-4,ASRRGGTAPYEQY
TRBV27,ASSPNSGANVLT
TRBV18,ASSPQTGQDLAYEQY
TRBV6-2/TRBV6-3,ASTTRGPSGNTIY
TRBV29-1,SVGSGIQGNTEAF
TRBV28,ASSLRHTEAF
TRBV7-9,ATEDIGAGPSDEQF
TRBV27,ASSPTLEGTWLDWTQY
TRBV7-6,ASSPRAVPNYGYT
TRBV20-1,SARERLLVSGGNEQF
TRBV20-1,SAKEGPGKLF
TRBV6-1,ASSEARTSFYNEQF
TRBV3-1,ASSQGPLDYNEQF
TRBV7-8,ASSMGLAGDEGVTQY
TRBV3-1,ASIRGGEAF
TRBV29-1,SVRDRGGTGELF
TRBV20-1,SAYLLGNYGYT
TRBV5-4,ASSSWDRGSSKTQY
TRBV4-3,ASSQDLNADTQY
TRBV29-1,SVTEQGSEKLF
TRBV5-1,ASSLAAMNTEAF
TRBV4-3,ASSQMVAGGLSSYNEQF
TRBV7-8,ASTGGRGTLETQY
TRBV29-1,SVAVRSANEQF
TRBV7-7,ASSLTSGAPSEQF
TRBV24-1,ATSADRVFPTGELF
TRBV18,ASSLREGETPLH
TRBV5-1,ASSFVPGDDRQF
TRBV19,ASTVPGYGYT